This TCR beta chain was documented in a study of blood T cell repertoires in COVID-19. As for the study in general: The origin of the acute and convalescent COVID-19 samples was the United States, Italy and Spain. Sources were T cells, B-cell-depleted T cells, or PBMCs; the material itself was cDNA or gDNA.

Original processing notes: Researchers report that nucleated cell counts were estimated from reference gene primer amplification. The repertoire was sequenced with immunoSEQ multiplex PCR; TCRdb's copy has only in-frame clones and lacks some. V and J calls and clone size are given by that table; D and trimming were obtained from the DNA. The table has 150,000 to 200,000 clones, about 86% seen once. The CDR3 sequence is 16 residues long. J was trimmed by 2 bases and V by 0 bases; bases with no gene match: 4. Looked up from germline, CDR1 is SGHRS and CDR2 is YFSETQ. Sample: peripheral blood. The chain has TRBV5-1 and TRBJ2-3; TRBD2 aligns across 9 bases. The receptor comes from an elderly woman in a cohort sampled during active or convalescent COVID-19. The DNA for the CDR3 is TGCGCCAGCAGCTTGGAGCTAGCGGGGAACACAGATACGCAGTATTTT. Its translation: CASSLELAGNTDTQYF.